This T cell receptor beta chain was sequenced for a study of cytotoxic CD8 clonotypes in ibrutinib-treated CLL (dated by TCRdb to about 2021). Some background on the complete study: The cohort was composed of some twelve relapsed/refractory and fewer than 16 treatment-naive patients; IGHV unmutated status was identified in fewer than 18 patients. Response samples were obtained after a median of roughly eleven months of treatment, with a range of about 6 to 36 months. Samples averaged about 260,000 productive templates and about 94,000 productive rearrangements. All remission and progressive disease samples were collected while patients were still receiving ibrutinib. Partial responses were observed in roughly 24 patients and complete responses in 2; after a median follow-up of roughly 72 months, remission was maintained in about 15 patients and progression was observed in approximately 12. Longitudinal samples were available for about 30% of the 86 trial participants. Cryopreserved peripheral blood mononuclear cells were obtained before treatment, at response, and at either sustained remission or disease progression. Overall results and qualifications from the work: Public clonotypes were rare and either shrank or stayed stable during treatment, and the rise in clonality at ibrutinib response reflected expansion of private clonotypes. Lymph node repertoires were not examined, and the timing of sampling was not matched between patients in sustained remission and those whose disease progressed. Baseline clonality was found to be higher than that of age-matched healthy donors and was strongly correlated with circulating CD8+ T-cell counts. Clonality rose at ibrutinib response, remained stable during sustained remission, and dropped back toward baseline at progression.

On a MiSeq, deep resolution sequencing aimed for a depth between 1 in 1 million and 1 in 200,000 T cells, with each clonotype covered approximately 10x on average. TCR beta libraries were generated with the immunoSEQ hsTCRB Kit. On the authors' methods: Data were analyzed with ImmunoSEQ Data Assistant and ImmunoSEQ Analyzer, with V, D and J genes assigned per IMGT definitions. Clonality, which ranges from 0 to 1, was calculated by subtracting the normalized Shannon entropy of productive rearrangement frequencies from one. Public clonotype analysis was restricted to overrepresented clonotypes comprising at least 0.05% of each patient's repertoire. About a dozen age-matched healthy donor repertoires from immuneACCESS served as clonality controls. TCRdb mirrors the immuneACCESS table, restricted to in-frame sequences. Some clones are absent from its copies; in checked studies, under half trace to an unresolved V gene, and the reason for the others is unknown. V and J calls and clone size are given by that table; D and trimming were obtained from the DNA. Counted in this sample were 100,000 to 150,000 clones; approximately 83% of them appeared once. The top ten clonotypes cover about 1.9% of the sample.

This specimen's time point label, interpreted: approximately 25 months on ibrutinib. For TCR beta library preparation, roughly 2 micrograms of genomic DNA were extracted from the cryopreserved PBMCs. Longitudinal blood samples from CLL patients receiving ibrutinib monotherapy were subjected to high-throughput TCR beta sequencing. The patients took part in an open-label, single-center phase 2 trial of ibrutinib monotherapy. The germline V gene yields MDHEN for CDR1 and SYDVKM for CDR2. V is pruned by 5 bases and J by 4 bases, leaving 7 bases of the junction without a gene match. Spanning cysteine to phenylalanine, the CDR3 consists of 15 amino acids. The CDR3 DNA has 45 bases and is translated from base 1. Regarding this clone: The antigen it recognizes is unknown. No base quality information exists; no much larger clone differs at one position.

The TCR comes from a human donor with chronic lymphocytic leukemia. The chain employs TRBV28 and TRBJ2-7, and 11 junctional nucleotides match TRBD2. Here the sequenced sample was PBMCs, taken after 24 months of ibrutinib treatment. The sequence in DNA is TGTGCCAGCAGTCCGCTAGCGGGAGGTATGTACGAGCAGTACTTC. Translated, it gives CASSPLAGGMYEQYF.